This T cell receptor beta chain was obtained from a study of blood T cell repertoires in COVID-19. About the research overall: The United States, Italy and Spain supplied acute and convalescent COVID-19 samples. T cells, B-cell-depleted T cells, or PBMCs provided the cDNA or gDNA that served as material.

Authors' data handling: Reference gene primer amplification gave nucleated cell count estimates. This table comes from immunoSEQ multiplex PCR, and its TCRdb copy is limited to in-frame clones, with some not included. V and J calls and clone size come straight from that table; D and trimming were deduced from the DNA. The data show around 92,000 clones, approximately 86% seen once. V trimming: 1 base; J trimming: 1 base; junction bases outside the gene matches: 2. This CDR3 comprises 15 residues. The germline gives CDR1 LGHDT, CDR2 YNNKEL (reference sequence). This receptor was obtained from a woman between 55 and 75 years old in a cohort sampled during active or convalescent COVID-19. Source material: peripheral blood. V and J are TRBV3-1 (or the pseudogene TRBV3-2) and TRBJ2-3, with 7 bases lining up with TRBD2. CDR3 in amino acids: CASSQGDYRTDTQYF. In nucleotides, the CDR3 is TGTGCCAGCAGCCAAGGGGACTACCGCACAGATACGCAGTATTTT.